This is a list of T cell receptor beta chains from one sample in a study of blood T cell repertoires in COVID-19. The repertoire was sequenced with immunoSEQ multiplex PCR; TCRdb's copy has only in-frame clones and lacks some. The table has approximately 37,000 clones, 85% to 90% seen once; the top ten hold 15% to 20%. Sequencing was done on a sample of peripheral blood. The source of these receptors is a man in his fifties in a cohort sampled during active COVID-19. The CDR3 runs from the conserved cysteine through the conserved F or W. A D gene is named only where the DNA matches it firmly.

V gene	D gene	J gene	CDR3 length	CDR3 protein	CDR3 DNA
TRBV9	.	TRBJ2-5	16	CASSPRDSLRWETQYF	TGTGCCAGCAGCCCCAGGGACTCATTAAGGTGGGAGACCCAGTACTTC
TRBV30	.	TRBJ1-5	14	CAWSPPQGLRPQHF	TGTGCCTGGAGTCCCCCACAGGGCCTCAGGCCCCAGCATTTT
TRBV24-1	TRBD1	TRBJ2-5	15	CATSDSGQGGETQYF	TGTGCCACCAGTGATTCCGGACAGGGAGGAGAGACCCAGTACTTC
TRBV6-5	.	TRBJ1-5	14	CASSFGQNNQPQHF	TGTGCCAGCAGTTTCGGACAGAATAATCAGCCCCAGCATTTT
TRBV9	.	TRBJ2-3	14	CASSGGEKTDTQYF	TGTGCCAGCAGCGGGGGGGAGAAAACAGATACGCAGTATTTT
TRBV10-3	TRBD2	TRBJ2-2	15	CAVRGTSGSFRGAVF	TGTGCCGTACGGGGCACTAGCGGGAGCTTTCGGGGAGCTGTTTTT
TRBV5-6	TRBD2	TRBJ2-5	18	CASSPPGLAGTKWETQYF	TGTGCCAGCAGCCCGCCGGGACTAGCGGGGACCAAGTGGGAGACCCAGTACTTC
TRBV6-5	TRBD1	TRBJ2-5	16	CASSYSRTGGAETQYF	TGTGCCAGCAGTTACTCCCGGACAGGGGGCGCCGAGACCCAGTACTTC
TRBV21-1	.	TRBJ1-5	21	CASSKADLREYKRGLQSAPAF	TGTGCCAGCAGCAAAGCCGACCTCAGGGAATACAAAAGGGGGCTTCAATCAGCCCCAGCATTT
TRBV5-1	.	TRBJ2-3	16	CASSLTGGGYTDTQYF	TGCGCCAGCAGCTTGACGGGCGGGGGCTACACAGATACGCAGTATTTT
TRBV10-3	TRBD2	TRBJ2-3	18	CAISESGLAGLSTDTQYF	TGTGCCATCAGTGAGTCTGGACTAGCGGGGCTTAGCACAGATACGCAGTATTTT
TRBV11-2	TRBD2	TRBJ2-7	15	CASSLNGGGGYEQYF	TGTGCCAGCAGCTTAAACGGCGGGGGAGGGTACGAGCAGTACTTC
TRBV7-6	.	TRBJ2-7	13	CASSNRGAGEQYF	TGTGCCAGCAGCAATCGCGGGGCGGGCGAGCAGTACTTC